These 14 T cell receptor beta chains originate from one sample sequenced in a study of blood T cell repertoires in COVID-19. The method was immunoSEQ multiplex PCR; TCRdb's version includes in-frame clones alone and lacks a portion of them. The sample holds about 150,000 clones, around 86% seen once. Sequenced input: peripheral blood. The receptors derive from a man at least 80 years old with acute or convalescent COVID-19.

The J gene is TRBJ2-3, the V gene TRBV5-4; D perhaps matches TRBD1 (6 bases). V lost 0 bases and J 0 bases, leaving 8 bases between the germline ends. Germline CDR1 and CDR2: SGHNT and YYREEE (reference sequence). The CDR3 runs 15 residues. This chain's CDR3 is CASSLAGQSTDTQYF. The CDR3 DNA reads TGTGCCAGCAGCTTGGCCGGACAGAGCACAGATACGCAGTATTTT. The entire variable domain, with the rest obtained from reference TRBV5-4 and TRBJ2-3, is as follows: ETGVTQSPTHLIKTRGQQVTLRCSSQSGHNTVSWYQQALGQGPQFIFQYYREEENGRGNFPPRFSGLQFPNYSSELNVNALELDDSALYLCASSLAGQSTDTQYFGPGTRLTVL.

The rearrangement uses TRBV7-9 and TRBJ1-2; possibly TRBD1 for D (6 bases). The V end lost 8 bases, the J end lost 4 bases, and 14 bases lay between the germline ends. From germline, CDR1 is SEHNR and CDR2 FQNEAQ (reference sequence). The CDR3 runs to 13 residues. The CDR3 region is CASSQDSFYGYTF. The CDR3, as DNA: TGTGCCAGCTCACAGGACAGTTTCTATGGCTACACCTTC. Based on the CDR3 plus reference TRBV7-9 and TRBJ1-2, the full variable domain is DTGVSQNPRHKITKRGQNVTFRCDPISEHNRLYWYRQTLGQGPEFLTYFQNEAQLEKSRLLSDRFSAERPKGSFSTLEIQRTEQGDSAMYLCASSQDSFYGYTFGSGTRLTVV.

The chain links TRBV7-2 to TRBJ1-3, with a tentative D call TRBD1 (6 bases). Trimming cost V 0 bases and J 2 bases, with 11 bases left between them. Looked up from germline, CDR1 is SGHTA and CDR2 is FQGNSA. The CDR3 runs 16 residues. CDR3 nucleotides: TGTGCCAGCAGCTTAGCGGGCAGGGGAACTGGAAACACCATATATTTT. This gives the protein CASSLAGRGTGNTIYF.

The chain recombines TRBV10-3 with TRBJ2-1; TRBD1 is a possible D gene (6 bases). The CDR3 spans 14 residues. The V and J ends lost 10 bases and 4 bases respectively, with 17 bases between them. The germline V gene has CDR1 ENHRY and CDR2 SYGVKD. The CDR3, as DNA: TGTGCCACAGCGGACAGCCACCTGTACAATGAGCAGTTCTTC. Encoded protein: CATADSHLYNEQFF.

V usage is TRBV19 and J usage is TRBJ2-3, with 9 nucleotides matching TRBD2. The junction had 6 bases not matched to a gene; V was cut back by 1 base and J by 4 bases. The germline V gene has CDR1 LNHDA and CDR2 SQIVND (reference sequence). The CDR3 is 16 amino acids. This chain's CDR3 is CASSIVSGSIADTQYF. Written as DNA, the CDR3 is TGTGCCAGTAGTATAGTTAGCGGGAGTATCGCAGATACGCAGTATTTT.

The chain is built from TRBV19 and TRBJ1-6; D is unresolved. V was clipped by 5 bases and J by 0 bases, with 14 bases between them. The CDR3 consists of 17 residues. CDR1 and CDR2 (germline): LNHDA, SQIVND (reference sequence). CDR3 DNA sequence: TGTGCCAGTAGTGTGACCGGAGTAAGCTCCTATAATTCACCCCTCCACTTT. Protein: CASSVTGVSSYNSPLHF. Full variable domain (outside the CDR3, taken from reference TRBV19 and TRBJ1-6): DGGITQSPKYLFRKEGQNVTLSCEQNLNHDAMYWYRQDPGQGLRLIYYSQIVNDFQKGDIAEGYSVSREKKESFPLTVTSAQKNPTAFYLCASSVTGVSSYNSPLHFGNGTRLTVT.

This chain uses TRBV5-1 with TRBJ2-3; maybe TRBD1 (6 bases). V was shortened by 0 bases and J by 0 bases, with 8 bases between the two germline ends. The germline V gene encodes CDR1 SGHRS and CDR2 YFSETQ. The CDR3 spans 15 residues. The CDR3 DNA reads as TGCGCCAGCAGCTTGGATCAGGGGAGCACAGATACGCAGTATTTT. Protein sequence: CASSLDQGSTDTQYF. The full variable domain, with the rest looked up from reference TRBV5-1 and TRBJ2-3, is KAGVTQTPRYLIKTRGQQVTLSCSPISGHRSVSWYQQTPGQGLQFLFEYFSETQRNKGNFPGRFSGRQFSNSRSEMNVSTLELGDSALYLCASSLDQGSTDTQYFGPGTRLTVL.

J is TRBJ1-2 and V is TRBV19; 9 bases match TRBD1. CDR3 length equals 14 residues. With V trimmed by 4 bases and J by 6 bases, 6 bases remained unmatched. The V gene's germline CDR1 is LNHDA and CDR2 SQIVND (reference sequence). CDR3 in amino acids: CASSNRGRPNGYTF. The CDR3 DNA reads as TGTGCCAGTAGTAACAGGGGGCGCCCTAATGGCTACACCTTC.

The CDR3 region is CASRQGAGDGYTF. The CDR3, as DNA: TGCGCCAGCAGGCAGGGGGCGGGAGATGGCTACACCTTC. V gene TRBV5-1 combines with J gene TRBJ1-2; the match to TRBD1 covers 8 bases. V lost 5 bases and J lost 6; bases outside the gene matches: 6. Germline CDR1 reads SGHRS; CDR2 reads YFSETQ. The CDR3 spans 13 residues.

The genes are TRBV5-1 and TRBJ2-5; the D gene is possibly TRBD2 (5 bases). V was pared by 0 bases and J by 2 bases, with 14 bases between. Germline assignment: CDR1 SGHRS and CDR2 YFSETQ. CDR3 length equals 16 residues. The CDR3 sequence is CASSLAVRGRQETQYF. The CDR3 DNA reads TGCGCCAGCAGCTTGGCCGTTCGAGGGCGGCAAGAGACCCAGTACTTC.

The chain employs TRBV10-3 and TRBJ2-3, with 14 nucleotides matching TRBD2. Germline CDR1 ENHRY, CDR2 SYGVKD. The CDR3 has 17 amino acids. V dropped 0 bases and J dropped 7; count of bases not matched to a gene: 6. The CDR3 is CAISESTSGGVSNTQYF. The CDR3 DNA reads as TGTGCCATCAGTGAGTCGACTAGCGGGGGGGTGTCGAATACGCAGTATTTT.

This chain uses TRBV19 with TRBJ2-4; maybe TRBD2 (6 bases). Germline CDR1 LNHDA, CDR2 SQIVND (reference sequence). The ends were cut back, 1 base at V and 0 bases at J, with 10 bases in the middle. The CDR3 extends over 16 amino acids. This CDR3 is CASSIGGTVAKNIQYF. CDR3 sequence (DNA): TGTGCCAGTAGTATAGGAGGGACTGTAGCCAAAAACATTCAGTACTTC.

The chain links TRBV28 to TRBJ1-3; D uncertain. The V gene lost 5 bases and the J gene lost 0 bases, with 11 bases spanning the gap. The length of the CDR3 is 15 residues. From germline, CDR1 is MDHEN and CDR2 SYDVKM. This CDR3 reads CASSAGLISGNTIYF. CDR3 bases: TGTGCCAGCAGTGCCGGACTGATCTCTGGAAACACCATATATTTT.

This clone was counted a single time. The chain carries TRBV11-3 and TRBJ2-2, with D possibly being TRBD1 (6 bases). Deletions cut 5 bases from V and 6 bases from J, with 22 bases between. This CDR3 comprises 17 residues. CDR1 SGHNT and CDR2 YENEEA come from the germline V gene. In DNA form, the CDR3 reads TGTGCCAGCAGCCCCGCGGGCGTTAAATCAGGGGCCGGGGAGCTGTTTTTT. Its protein is CASSPAGVKSGAGELFF.